One T cell receptor beta chain is described in this entry. Its specificity is not known. The ends lost 6 bases at V and 10 bases at J; junction bases unmatched: 7. This CDR3 has 14 residues. This record belongs to a study of blood T cells in healthy people across ages. The study, taken as a whole, reports: A conclusive naive versus antigen-experienced comparison was prevented by the unsorted PBMCs. Relative to aged donors, long-lived donors carried more naive CD4+ cells and displayed higher diversity.

Alongside a J-beta primer mix, a sample-barcoded 5' primer served in a second PCR lasting about 7 to 12 cycles. Using its own MiXCR run on the 5' RACE reads, TCRdb lists one record per CDR3 protein. Among fewer than 2,000,000 distinct CDR3 sequences listed, roughly two fifths were seen once. Material: blood. The V gene is TRBV12-3 or TRBV12-4, the J gene TRBJ2-1, with 12 bases lining up with TRBD2. The origin of this receptor is a human donor in good health. The CDR3 DNA reads TGTGCCAGCAGCCGGACTAGCGGGGTTATCGAGCAGTTCTTC. It is translated as CASSRTSGVIEQFF.